One and the same sample provided the 5 T cell receptor beta chains below, sequenced in a study of STAT5B mutations in CD4+ large granular lymphocyte leukemia. Assay used: immunoSEQ multiplex PCR; TCRdb lists only in-frame clones, some missing. In the table there are 20,000 to 25,000 clones, roughly 70% of which are singletons. Material: CD4+ T cells from blood buffy coats. These receptors all stem from a human donor in good health.

This clone was observed a few times. The chain carries TRBV4-3 and TRBJ1-6, with 7 bases aligning to TRBD1. This CDR3 contains 14 residues. V lost 0 bases, J lost 14 bases, and 7 bases stayed unmatched. Germline V gene data show CDR1 as LGHNA and CDR2 as YSLEER. CDR3 DNA: TGCGCCAGCAGCCAAGAACCGACAGGGTCGGCCCTCCACTTT. It translates to CASSQEPTGSALHF.

The genes are TRBV12-2 and TRBJ1-1; the D call of TRBD1 is as the table states it, not checked on the DNA. TRBV12-2 has pseudogene status. This CDR3 contains 18 residues. The CDR3 protein is CASRLGTGALSMNTEAFF. CDR3 DNA: TGTGCAAGTCGCTTAGGGACAGGGGCCCTTAGTATGAACACTGAAGCTTTCTTT.

CDR3 in DNA: TGCGCCAGCAGCAGGCTAGCGGGGGCATACGATGAGCAGTTCTTC. Amino acids: CASSRLAGAYDEQFF. This chain uses TRBV4-3 with TRBJ2-1; TRBD2 matches 10 bases. Germline V CDR1 and CDR2: LGHNA, YSLEER. The V and J ends lost 5 bases and 8 bases, in that order; junction bases with no gene match: 9. The CDR3 runs 15 residues.

This chain links TRBV7-8 with TRBJ1-1, with a weak D call TRBD1 (5 bases). V was pared by 5 bases and J by 3 bases, with 10 bases between. The germline gives CDR1 SGHVS, CDR2 FQNEAQ. The CDR3 loop spans 13 amino acids. In DNA, the CDR3 is TGTGCCAGCAGCGCCCAGGGCCACACTGAAGCTTTCTTT. Amino acid sequence: CASSAQGHTEAFF.

V usage is TRBV9 and J usage is TRBJ2-3; tentatively, D is TRBD2 (6 bases). The V end lost 0 bases, the J end lost 4 bases, and 9 bases lay between the germline ends. The germline gives CDR1 SGDLS, CDR2 YYNGEE. CDR3 length equals 14 residues. This chain's CDR3 is CASSVDPSADTQYF. The CDR3 DNA follows: TGTGCCAGCAGCGTAGACCCTAGCGCAGATACGCAGTATTTT.